The 32 T cell receptor beta chains reported below all come from one sample, sequenced in a study of cytomegalovirus exposure and HLA in healthy donors. In the PCR, 60 Vbeta and 13 Jbeta primers were used. Method: immunoSEQ multiplex PCR; TCRdb's copy keeps in-frame clones and lacks some. The data contain roughly 200,000 clones, 65% to 90% of them singletons. Sequencing was carried out using PBMCs. These receptor sequences come from a woman between 50 and 59 years old in good health and CMV-seronegative.

The chain carries TRBV9 and TRBJ2-2, with a tentative D call TRBD2 (6 bases). The CDR3 covers 18 residues. The germline gives CDR1 SGDLS, CDR2 YYNGEE. V lost 3 bases to trimming and J lost 4 bases, with 22 bases between them. CDR3 in amino acids: CASSATFPNKAGTGELFF. The CDR3 bases are TGTGCCAGCAGCGCGACATTCCCAAATAAAGCGGGCACCGGGGAGCTGTTTTTT.

This clone was seen only once. The V call is TRBV9, the J call TRBJ2-5; 8 bases are shared with TRBD1. The J call is in doubt because the DNA end fits TRBJ2-7 better. This CDR3 comprises 14 residues. Germline V gene lookup returns CDR1 SGDLS and CDR2 YYNGEE. This CDR3 reads CASSRGTGSYEQYF. DNA for the CDR3: TGTGCCAGCAGCAGAGGGACAGGATCCTACGAGCAGTACTTC.

The V call is TRBV30, the J call TRBJ1-6; no clear D gene. Trimming removed 4 bases from V and 19 bases from J, with 26 bases in between. Germline assignment: CDR1 GTSNPN and CDR2 SVGIG (reference sequence). The CDR3 runs 14 residues. The CDR3 region is CAWIWSRDQSSLHF. The CDR3 DNA sequence: TGTGCCTGGATCTGGAGTAGAGACCAAAGTTCACTGCACTTT.

The count of this clone is one. V is TRBV7-9 and J is TRBJ1-2, with 9 bases that match TRBD1. Germline V gene sequence: CDR1 SEHNR, CDR2 FQNEAQ (reference sequence). The V segment lost 5 bases and the J segment 5 bases; nucleotides outside the gene matches: 12. There are 16 residues in the CDR3. The CDR3 here is CASSLSRTGVNYGYTF. The CDR3 DNA reads as TGTGCCAGCAGCCTAAGTCGGACAGGGGTGAATTATGGCTACACCTTC.

This chain uses TRBV29-1 with TRBJ2-3; 8 nucleotides match TRBD2. Germline CDR1 is SQVTM and CDR2 is ANQGSEA. The CDR3 has 13 amino acids. V was pared by 3 bases and J by 3 bases, with 2 bases of the junction left unmatched. The CDR3 reads CSVEASGTDTQYF. CDR3 sequence (DNA): TGCAGCGTTGAGGCTAGCGGGACAGATACGCAGTATTTT.

The chain joins TRBV9 to TRBJ2-2; 7 nucleotides line up with TRBD1. The CDR3 consists of 15 residues. The germline V gene has CDR1 SGDLS and CDR2 YYNGEE. Trimming removed 0 bases from V and 5 bases from J; junction bases left unmatched: 4. CDR3 coding DNA: TGTGCCAGCAGCGTAGGGTCAGGGGGTACCGGGGAGCTGTTTTTT. Its translation: CASSVGSGGTGELFF. The full variable domain, its missing parts supplied by reference TRBV9 and TRBJ2-2, is DSGVTQTPKHLITATGQRVTLRCSPRSGDLSVYWYQQSLDQGLQFLIQYYNGEERAKGNILERFSAQQFPDLHSELNLSSLELGDSALYFCASSVGSGGTGELFFGEGSRLTVL.

The gene calls are TRBV7-3 and TRBJ1-1; TRBD1 aligns across 7 bases. With 5 bases clipped from V and 1 base from J, the junction kept 4 bases outside the gene matches. The germline V gene has CDR1 SGHTA and CDR2 FQGTGA. The CDR3 is made up of 14 amino acids. The CDR3 loop reads CASSPRQGNTEAFF. CDR3 DNA: TGTGCCAGCAGCCCTAGACAGGGGAACACTGAAGCTTTCTTT.

This chain joins TRBV19 and TRBJ1-1; 7 bases align to TRBD1. The CDR3 loop spans 14 amino acids. Germline values: CDR1 LNHDA, CDR2 SQIVND (reference sequence). Trimming cost V 6 bases and J 0 bases; bases outside gene matches: 4. The CDR3 sequence is CASRQQGMNTEAFF. The CDR3, as DNA: TGTGCCAGTAGACAACAGGGGATGAACACTGAAGCTTTCTTT.

The sample holds one count of this clone. The gene calls are TRBV19 and TRBJ1-2, with 7 bases identical to TRBD1. V shed 3 bases and J 10 bases; nucleotides not matched to a gene: 5. The CDR3 is 12 amino acids. The V gene's germline CDR1 is LNHDA and CDR2 SQIVND (reference sequence). The CDR3 DNA is TGTGCCAGTAGTATCAGACAGGGAGTCTACACCTTC. Protein sequence: CASSIRQGVYTF.

The chain combines TRBV7-2 with TRBJ2-1; D gene uncertain. V lost 2 bases and J lost 4, with 6 bases in between. In germline, CDR1 is SGHTA, CDR2 FQGNSA. The CDR3 runs 13 residues. The CDR3 DNA reads TGTGCCAGCAGCTTAACTTTTTACAATGAGCAGTTCTTC. This sequence encodes CASSLTFYNEQFF.

This clone was detected only once. Other nucleotide sequences from this sample produce the same CDR3. This chain joins TRBV19 and TRBJ2-5; unclear D gene. Germline-derived CDR1 and CDR2 are LNHDA and SQIVND (reference sequence). V shed 5 bases and J shed 1 base, with 5 bases lying between them. The CDR3 totals 12 residues. The CDR3 sequence: CASSPSQETQYF. The CDR3 DNA reads as TGTGCCAGTAGTCCCAGCCAAGAGACCCAGTACTTC. Drawing the rest from reference TRBV19 and TRBJ2-5, the complete variable domain is DGGITQSPKYLFRKEGQNVTLSCEQNLNHDAMYWYRQDPGQGLRLIYYSQIVNDFQKGDIAEGYSVSREKKESFPLTVTSAQKNPTAFYLCASSPSQETQYFGPGTRLLVL.

The chain uses TRBV5-4 and TRBJ1-2; 8 bases are shared with TRBD1. The junction had 15 bases not matched to a gene; V was cut back by 4 bases and J by 7 bases. The CDR3 has 16 residues. Germline V gene lookup returns CDR1 SGHNT and CDR2 YYREEE (reference sequence). In DNA, the CDR3 is TGTGCCAGCAGCCCCAGGATGGCCAGGGGGCTCGCTGGCTACACCTTC. Its protein product is CASSPRMARGLAGYTF.

V is TRBV6-4 and J is TRBJ2-1, with 7 bases identical to TRBD2. V was clipped by 10 bases and J by 4 bases; unmatched bases: 7. This CDR3 comprises 13 residues. Germline CDR1 and CDR2: MRHNA and SNTAGT. The CDR3 protein is CATKAGIYNEQFF. The CDR3 DNA sequence: TGTGCCACCAAAGCGGGGATTTACAATGAGCAGTTCTTC.

The gene calls are TRBV18 and TRBJ1-4; 7 bases fit TRBD1. Germline V gives CDR1 KGHSH, CDR2 LQKENI. V lost 6 bases and J lost 6; bases outside the gene matches: 4. The length of the CDR3 is 13 residues. CDR3 in DNA: TGTGCCAGCTCTGGGGACAGAGATGAAAAACTGTTTTTT. It encodes CASSGDRDEKLFF.

The CDR3: CASSPQTSGANNEQFF. Here the CDR3 DNA reads TGTGCCAGCTCACCACAGACTAGCGGAGCGAACAATGAGCAGTTCTTC. The chain is built from TRBV18 and TRBJ2-1, with 9 positions matching TRBD2. The CDR3 has 16 residues. Germline CDR1 KGHSH, CDR2 LQKENI. With 1 base clipped from V and 5 bases from J, the junction kept 6 bases outside the gene matches. The entire variable domain, with the rest obtained from reference TRBV18 and TRBJ2-1, is as follows: NAGVMQNPRHLVRRRGQEARLRCSPMKGHSHVYWYRQLPEEGLKFMVYLQKENIIDESGMPKERFSAEFPKEGPSILRIQQVVRGDSAAYFCASSPQTSGANNEQFFGPGTRLTVL.

V gene TRBV2 combines with J gene TRBJ1-2; a possible D gene is TRBD1 (5 bases). Germline CDR1 is SNHLY and CDR2 is FYNNEI. The CDR3 extends over 13 amino acids. The V gene lost 6 bases and the J gene lost 4 bases, with 12 bases spanning the gap. The CDR3 nucleotides are TGTGCCAGCAGAGCGGGGCCAAGCTATGGCTACACCTTC. Translation: CASRAGPSYGYTF.

This clone was recorded once. V and J are TRBV28 and TRBJ2-1, with D hard to call. The CDR3 has 16 amino acids. Trimming took 6 bases from V and 4 from J, leaving 19 bases between them. Germline CDR1 is MDHEN and CDR2 is SYDVKM. The CDR3 nucleotides read TGTGCCAGCAGCCCTACCCACCGATTAAAATACAATGAGCAGTTCTTC. Its protein product is CASSPTHRLKYNEQFF.

This clone was detected only once. The V and J genes are TRBV28 and TRBJ1-2, with a tentative D call TRBD1 (6 bases). Trimming shortened V by 5 bases and J by 8 bases, and 15 bases separated the two germline ends. CDR1 and CDR2 (germline): MDHEN, SYDVKM. The CDR3 contains 13 residues. CDR3 residues: CASSLGTLGGYTF. The CDR3 DNA reads as TGTGCCAGCAGTCTCGGGACACTCGGGGGCTACACCTTC.

As for this clone: Compared with germline, one end of the junction differs, possibly owing to a read error. This chain connects TRBV28 to TRBJ1-5; D unresolved. CDR3 length equals 13 residues. Germline values: CDR1 MDHEN, CDR2 SYDVKM. This CDR3 is CASTLTENQPQHF. The CDR3, as DNA: TGTGCCAGCACTTTAACAGAGAATCAGCCCCAGCATTTT. Full variable domain (rest looked up from reference TRBV28 and TRBJ1-5): DVKVTQSSRYLVKRTGEKVFLECVQDMDHENMFWYRQDPGLGLRLIYFSYDVKMKEKGDIPEGYSVSREKKERFSLILESASTNQTSMYLCASTLTENQPQHFGDGTRLSIL.

In this sample, this clone turned up a few times. The chain links TRBV25-1 to TRBJ2-1; D is perhaps TRBD1 (6 bases). V dropped 3 bases and J dropped 3 bases, with 12 bases sitting between them. The CDR3 runs to 15 residues. The germline V gene encodes CDR1 MGHDK and CDR2 SYGVNS. The CDR3 spells CASSEPGGGYNEQFF. CDR3 in DNA: TGTGCCAGCAGTGAGCCTGGGGGCGGCTACAATGAGCAGTTCTTC.

This sequence joins TRBV4-2 and TRBJ1-2; 9 nucleotides line up with TRBD1. CDR1 is LGHNA, CDR2 YNFKEQ, per germline. Unmatched junction bases numbered 2, after V lost 1 base and J lost 5 bases. CDR3 length equals 14 residues. CDR3 in DNA: TGTGCCAGCAGCCAAGGACAGGGGGGGTATGGCTACACCTTC. It is translated as CASSQGQGGYGYTF.

J is TRBJ1-1 and V is TRBV28; perhaps TRBD1 as D (5 bases). The germline CDR1 and CDR2 sequences are MDHEN and SYDVKM. This CDR3 spans 12 amino acids. The ends were cut back, 3 bases at V and 5 bases at J, with 7 bases in the middle. This chain's CDR3 is CASSFRGTEAFF. DNA of the CDR3: TGTGCCAGCAGTTTTCGGGGGACTGAAGCTTTCTTT.

The rearrangement joins TRBV23-1 to TRBJ2-7; D is unclear. TRBV23-1 is designated an ORF whose function remains uncertain. The CDR3 extends over 13 amino acids. The V and J ends lost 2 bases and 1 base respectively, with 6 bases between them. In nucleotides, the CDR3 is TGCGCCAGCAGTCAAGAGGTGTCCTACGAGCAGTACTTC. This sequence encodes CASSQEVSYEQYF.

The rearrangement links TRBV7-8 to TRBJ2-7; weak D call: TRBD2 (5 bases). This CDR3 is 15 amino acids long. From germline, CDR1 is SGHVS and CDR2 FQNEAQ. Trimming removed 2 bases from V and 6 bases from J, with 17 bases in between. The CDR3 loop reads CASSLRGSGPGEQYF. The CDR3 bases are TGTGCCAGCAGCTTACGGGGATCCGGACCGGGCGAGCAGTACTTC.

The sample holds a few counts of this clone. The chain employs TRBV5-1 and TRBJ2-2; 7 bases align to TRBD1. Germline V gene sequence: CDR1 SGHRS, CDR2 YFSETQ. The CDR3 is made up of 16 amino acids. The junction had 7 bases not matched to a gene; V was cut back by 0 bases and J by 5 bases. The CDR3 DNA reads TGCGCCAGCAGCTTGGGGCACAGGGGACAGACCGGGGAGCTGTTTTTT. This codes for CASSLGHRGQTGELFF.

The gene calls are TRBV6-1 and TRBJ1-2, with TRBD1 matching over 7 bases. With V trimmed by 4 bases and J by 7 bases, 6 bases remained unmatched. Germline CDR1 MNHNS, CDR2 SASEGT. The length of the CDR3 is 13 residues. CDR3 protein: CASSGRGLGGYTF. Written as DNA, the CDR3 is TGTGCCAGCAGTGGAAGGGGGCTGGGTGGCTACACCTTC.

This clone is a singleton in its sample. The J gene is TRBJ1-1, the V gene TRBV11-2, with 7 nucleotides matching TRBD1. The germline gives CDR1 SGHAT, CDR2 FQNNGV. The CDR3 covers 14 residues. Unmatched junction bases numbered 6, after V lost 5 bases and J lost 3 bases. The CDR3 loop is CASSIYRGHTEAFF. The CDR3 region has the DNA TGTGCCAGCAGCATCTACAGGGGTCACACTGAAGCTTTCTTT.

This chain joins TRBV30 and TRBJ1-1; 7 bases fit TRBD1. The CDR3 is made up of 12 amino acids. Trimming at V came to 7 bases and at J to 6 bases, leaving 8 bases not matched to a gene. Germline values: CDR1 GTSNPN, CDR2 SVGIG (reference sequence). The CDR3 loop reads CALEQGRAEAFF. The CDR3 DNA reads TGTGCCTTAGAACAGGGGCGAGCTGAAGCTTTCTTT.

The chain links TRBV28 to TRBJ1-2, with 7 bases aligning to TRBD1. Germline V gene sequence: CDR1 MDHEN, CDR2 SYDVKM. This CDR3 contains 11 residues. The CDR3 reads CAATGSYGYTF. The CDR3 DNA follows: TGTGCAGCGACAGGGAGTTATGGCTACACCTTC.

V is TRBV29-1 and J is TRBJ2-5; D remains ambiguous. The CDR3 sequence is 14 residues long. Between the trimmed V and J ends, which lost 4 bases and 0 bases, there was a span of 12 bases. The germline V gene has CDR1 SQVTM and CDR2 ANQGSEA. For the CDR3, the DNA is TGCAGCGTTGTTAGTACAGATAACCAAGAGACCCAGTACTTC. This gives the protein CSVVSTDNQETQYF.

The chain joins TRBV9 to TRBJ2-5; D is undetermined. This CDR3 comprises 14 residues. Germline values: CDR1 SGDLS, CDR2 YYNGEE. Between the trimmed V and J ends, which lost 3 bases and 3 bases, there was a span of 12 bases. CDR3 DNA sequence: TGTGCCAGCAGCGCCTTTAGAGGAAAAGAGACCCAGTACTTC. Translation gives CASSAFRGKETQYF.

In its sample, this clone was seen once. The gene calls are TRBV18 and TRBJ2-2; TRBD2 is a possible D gene (5 bases). V dropped 2 bases and J dropped 3 bases, with 13 bases sitting between them. Germline-derived CDR1 and CDR2 are KGHSH and LQKENI. The CDR3 covers 16 residues. The CDR3 here is CASSPVPTTYTGELFF. CDR3 nucleotide sequence: TGTGCCAGCTCACCAGTCCCGACTACCTACACCGGGGAGCTGTTTTTT.